This passage covers 28 T cell receptor beta chains from one sample sequenced in a study of blood T cell repertoires in COVID-19. Clones were sequenced by immunoSEQ multiplex PCR, and TCRdb holds only the in-frame ones, with some missing. The table lists some 72,000 clones, around 90% of them singletons. Sequenced: peripheral blood. Receptor source: a middle-aged man with active COVID-19.

The chain recombines TRBV9 with TRBJ1-3; D remains ambiguous. Trimming cost V 0 bases and J 0 bases, with 7 bases left between them. The CDR3 runs 15 residues. Germline values: CDR1 SGDLS, CDR2 YYNGEE. The CDR3 here is CASSVERDSGNTIYF. CDR3 DNA: TGTGCCAGCAGCGTAGAACGGGACTCTGGAAACACCATATATTTT.

The rearrangement joins TRBV6-2 or TRBV6-3 to TRBJ2-3; 10 positions agree with TRBD2. The CDR3 is 16 amino acids. The V gene end was trimmed by 0 bases and the J gene end by 5 bases; junction bases not matched to a gene: 5. Germline CDR1 MNHEY, CDR2 SVGEGT. The CDR3 region is CASSYSLAGVKDTQYF. CDR3 nucleotide sequence: TGTGCCAGCAGTTACTCCCTAGCGGGAGTCAAAGATACGCAGTATTTT.

V and J are TRBV3-1 (or the pseudogene TRBV3-2) and TRBJ2-2, with 8 nucleotides matching TRBD1. The germline V gene has CDR1 LGHDT and CDR2 YNNKEL (reference sequence). The CDR3 extends over 16 amino acids. The junction had 4 bases not matched to a gene; V was cut back by 4 bases and J by 0 bases. The CDR3 sequence: CASSRLQGANTGELFF. Here the CDR3 DNA reads TGTGCCAGCAGCCGCCTACAGGGGGCGAACACCGGGGAGCTGTTTTTT.

V is TRBV19 and J is TRBJ2-7, with TRBD2 identical over 7 bases. V shed 6 bases, J shed 3 bases, and the junction held 29 bases outside the gene matches. Germline CDR1 is LNHDA and CDR2 is SQIVND (reference sequence). CDR3 length equals 21 residues. CDR3 nucleotides: TGTGCCAGTAGCCCATCGAAAGCGGGACTCAGGTGGGCCCCGACTCACTACGAGCAGTACTTC. Translated: CASSPSKAGLRWAPTHYEQYF.

The rearrangement links TRBV2 to TRBJ2-7; TRBD2 aligns across 13 bases. Germline assignment: CDR1 SNHLY and CDR2 FYNNEI. V lost 6 bases and J lost 3; bases outside the gene matches: 14. This CDR3 spans 18 amino acids. In DNA, the CDR3 is TGTGCCAGCAGGGATATGACTAGCGGGGGGCCCAGGGACTACGAGCAGTACTTC. It encodes CASRDMTSGGPRDYEQYF.

This chain joins TRBV9 and TRBJ1-2; 9 positions match TRBD1. This CDR3 is 14 amino acids long. Germline V lookup: CDR1 SGDLS, CDR2 YYNGEE. Germline trimming cut 3 bases from V and 5 bases from J; bases unmatched to any gene: 5. The CDR3 protein is CASSGQQGAYGYTF. CDR3 nucleotide sequence: TGTGCCAGCAGCGGACAACAGGGGGCGTATGGCTACACCTTC.

This rearrangement joins TRBV20-1 to TRBJ1-1, with D maybe TRBD1 (5 bases). The CDR3 covers 14 residues. Looked up from germline, CDR1 is DFQATT and CDR2 is SNEGSKA (reference sequence). Trimming stripped 3 bases from V and 6 bases from J, with 17 bases between. This CDR3 is CSASFGGTVAEAFF. The CDR3 nucleotides read TGCAGTGCTAGTTTCGGGGGTACGGTCGCTGAAGCTTTCTTT.

J is TRBJ2-1 and V is TRBV3-1 (or the pseudogene TRBV3-2); D ambiguous. The CDR3 runs to 12 residues. Deletions cut 5 bases from V and 4 bases from J, with 6 bases between. CDR1 is LGHDT and CDR2 is YNNKEL in the germline V gene (reference sequence). The CDR3 region has the DNA TGTGCCAGCAGCTTAAATTACAATGAGCAGTTCTTC. Translating it yields CASSLNYNEQFF.

The DNA of the CDR3 is TGCGCCAGCAGCTCCGACAGGGGTGGAGATACGCAGTATTTT. It yields the protein CASSSDRGGDTQYF. V gene TRBV5-1 combines with J gene TRBJ2-3, with 8 bases that match TRBD1. Losses at the gene ends were 3 bases for V and 5 bases for J; bases not matched to a gene: 5. The CDR3 has 14 amino acids. Germline V gene sequence: CDR1 SGHRS, CDR2 YFSETQ.

This sequence joins TRBV13 and TRBJ2-7; 8 nucleotides match TRBD1. CDR3 size: 13 residues. Germline V gene data show CDR1 as PRHDT and CDR2 as FYEKMQ (reference sequence). The J segment lost 5 bases and the V segment lost 5 bases, leaving 5 bases of the junction unmatched. The CDR3 region is CASSRTGKDEQYF. CDR3 coding DNA: TGTGCCAGCAGCCGGACAGGGAAGGACGAGCAGTACTTC.

This clone appeared a single time. The chain employs TRBV4-1 and TRBJ2-5; 7 positions agree with TRBD2. The germline V gene encodes CDR1 MGHRA and CDR2 YSYEKL. The CDR3 is made up of 15 amino acids. Trimming removed 4 bases from V and 5 bases from J; junction bases left unmatched: 10. The CDR3 DNA follows: TGCGCCAGCAGCCGAGTGCGAGCGGGGATTGAGACCCAGTACTTC. This sequence encodes CASSRVRAGIETQYF.

The rearrangement joins TRBV18 to TRBJ2-2; no definite D call. CDR3 length: 13 amino acids. From germline, CDR1 is KGHSH and CDR2 LQKENI. The germline V and J ends were trimmed by 6 bases and 9 bases, with 14 bases remaining between them. CDR3 sequence reads: CASSPMLGRELFF. The DNA of the CDR3 is TGTGCCAGCTCCCCAATGTTGGGCCGGGAGCTGTTTTTT.

This clone was found once. The chain joins TRBV19 to TRBJ1-1; a possible D gene is TRBD1 (5 bases). V dropped 3 bases and J dropped 7 bases, with 18 bases sitting between them. CDR1 is LNHDA and CDR2 is SQIVND in the germline V gene (reference sequence). There are 15 residues in the CDR3. CDR3 residues: CASSITGIASNEAFF. The CDR3 DNA follows: TGTGCCAGTAGTATTACAGGTATTGCGAGCAATGAAGCTTTCTTT.

This chain uses TRBV9 with TRBJ2-5; tentatively, D is TRBD2 (5 bases). Germline V gene lookup returns CDR1 SGDLS and CDR2 YYNGEE. The CDR3 has 18 amino acids. Trimming removed 2 bases from V and 3 bases from J, with 23 bases in between. The CDR3 DNA reads TGTGCCAGCAGCGTTAATACATACGGACTTACCTTCAAAGAGACCCAGTACTTC. Its protein product is CASSVNTYGLTFKETQYF.

The CDR3 coding sequence is TGTGCCAGTAGCGCGCTAGGCTCAGGGGCCAACGTCCTGACTTTC. Translating gives CASSALGSGANVLTF. This chain uses TRBV19 with TRBJ2-6; D remains ambiguous. V dropped 6 bases and J dropped 4 bases, with 13 bases sitting between them. The CDR3 runs 15 residues. Germline V gene lookup returns CDR1 LNHDA and CDR2 SQIVND (reference sequence).

The rearrangement links TRBV27 to TRBJ1-6; D is unresolved. Germline CDR1 reads MNHEY; CDR2 reads SMNVEV (reference sequence). The germline V and J ends were trimmed by 0 bases and 8 bases, with 14 bases remaining between them. The CDR3 is 16 amino acids. CDR3 sequence (DNA): TGTGCCAGCAGTTTATCTGGAGAGTTCCCCGATTCACCCCTCCACTTT. Translating it yields CASSLSGEFPDSPLHF.

The CDR3 protein is CATSDSTGGGQPQHF. The CDR3 nucleotides read TGTGCCACCAGTGATAGTACAGGGGGCGGTCAGCCCCAGCATTTT. The genes are TRBV24-1 and TRBJ1-5; the match to TRBD1 covers 9 bases. This CDR3 spans 15 amino acids. Looked up from germline, CDR1 is KGHDR and CDR2 is SFDVKD. J was trimmed by 6 bases and V by 3 bases; bases with no gene match: 5.

V is TRBV30 and J is TRBJ2-2, with D perhaps TRBD1 (6 bases). Germline CDR1 is GTSNPN and CDR2 is SVGIG (reference sequence). V gave up 0 bases and J gave up 7 bases, with 15 bases separating them. CDR3 length equals 15 residues. CDR3 nucleotides: TGTGCCTGGAGTGTTGAAATACAGGGTTTCGGGGAGCTGTTTTTT. Residues: CAWSVEIQGFGELFF. Drawing the rest from reference TRBV30 and TRBJ2-2, the complete variable domain is SQTIHQWPATLVQPVGSPLSLECTVEGTSNPNLYWYRQAAGRGLQLLFYSVGIGQISSEVPQNLSASRPQDRQFILSSKKLLLSDSGFYLCAWSVEIQGFGELFFGEGSRLTVL.

V is TRBV2 and J is TRBJ1-1; possible D gene TRBD1, 6 bases. Trimming stripped 6 bases from V and 0 bases from J, with 11 bases between. Germline CDR1 reads SNHLY; CDR2 reads FYNNEI. There are 14 residues in the CDR3. The CDR3 region has the DNA TGTGCCAGCAGACGGGACAAACTGAACACTGAAGCTTTCTTT. Translation gives CASRRDKLNTEAFF.

This chain uses TRBV5-1 with TRBJ2-1; 13 bases map to TRBD2. The CDR3 runs to 16 residues. The trim removed 0 bases at V and 5 bases at J, leaving 2 bases unmatched. Germline lookup yields CDR1 SGHRS and CDR2 YFSETQ. The DNA for the CDR3 is TGCGCCAGCAGCTTGGAGGGGACTAGCGGGAACAATGAGCAGTTCTTC. It yields the protein CASSLEGTSGNNEQFF.

V and J are TRBV7-2 and TRBJ1-5, with D possibly being TRBD1 (6 bases). The CDR3 runs to 14 residues. V gave up 1 base and J gave up 3 bases, with 7 bases separating them. Germline CDR1 reads SGHTA; CDR2 reads FQGNSA. The chain's CDR3 is CASSLGQVNQPQHF. DNA of the CDR3: TGTGCCAGCAGCTTAGGACAGGTCAATCAGCCCCAGCATTTT.

This clone was seen more than once but under ten times. The genes are TRBV27 and TRBJ1-6; 8 bases map to TRBD1. In germline, CDR1 is MNHEY, CDR2 SMNVEV (reference sequence). The length of the CDR3 is 14 residues. The V segment lost 3 bases and the J segment 7 bases; nucleotides outside the gene matches: 2. CDR3: CASSFRDRNSPLHF. For the CDR3, the DNA is TGTGCCAGCAGTTTCCGGGACAGGAATTCACCCCTCCACTTT.

This clone was detected once. The chain links TRBV6-5 to TRBJ1-1; the D is unclear. The CDR3 is 15 residues long. Germline values: CDR1 MNHEY, CDR2 SVGAGI. V was shortened by 1 base and J by 4 bases, with 13 bases between the two germline ends. CDR3 protein: CASSYYDTPGTEAFF. DNA of the CDR3: TGTGCCAGCAGTTACTATGACACCCCAGGCACTGAAGCTTTCTTT.

The chain uses TRBV20-1 and TRBJ2-7; 9 nucleotides line up with TRBD2. Germline assignment: CDR1 DFQATT and CDR2 SNEGSKA (reference sequence). The CDR3 covers 14 residues. V shed 3 bases, J shed 5 bases, and the junction held 8 bases outside the gene matches. The CDR3 region is CSASTGTSNNEQYF. CDR3 DNA: TGCAGTGCTAGTACGGGGACTAGCAACAACGAGCAGTACTTC.

The chain is built from TRBV7-2 and TRBJ1-2; no reliable D call. The germline gives CDR1 SGHTA, CDR2 FQGNSA. CDR3 length: 15 residues. Trimming cost V 1 base and J 2 bases, with 11 bases left between them. This CDR3 is CASSLVGGQNYGYTF. As DNA, the CDR3 is TGTGCCAGCAGCTTAGTAGGAGGGCAGAACTATGGCTACACCTTC.

This chain uses TRBV28 with TRBJ2-1; no clear D. The V gene's germline CDR1 is MDHEN and CDR2 SYDVKM. The V gene lost 1 base and the J gene lost 7 bases, with 11 bases spanning the gap. The CDR3 has 14 residues. The CDR3 DNA sequence: TGTGCCAGCAGTTTATCCCGGGTTCGGAATGAGCAGTTCTTC. It is translated as CASSLSRVRNEQFF. Combining the CDR3 with reference TRBV28 and TRBJ2-1 gives the whole variable domain DVKVTQSSRYLVKRTGEKVFLECVQDMDHENMFWYRQDPGLGLRLIYFSYDVKMKEKGDIPEGYSVSREKKERFSLILESASTNQTSMYLCASSLSRVRNEQFFGPGTRLTVL.

The CDR3 loop reads CASGQSEAFF. The CDR3 bases are TGTGCCAGCGGACAGAGTGAAGCTTTCTTT. The chain couples TRBV28 to TRBJ1-1; tentative D call: TRBD1 (6 bases). The CDR3 has 10 amino acids. Germline V gives CDR1 MDHEN, CDR2 SYDVKM. V was cut by 8 bases and J by 7 bases, with 8 bases left in between.

V gene TRBV7-6 combines with J gene TRBJ2-2, with D hard to call. V was pared by 7 bases and J by 3 bases, with 12 bases between. The CDR3 consists of 14 residues. The germline gives CDR1 SGHVS, CDR2 FNYEAQ. The CDR3 region has the DNA TGTGCCAGCACCGAGACAACGGACACCGGGGAGCTGTTTTTT. This sequence encodes CASTETTDTGELFF.